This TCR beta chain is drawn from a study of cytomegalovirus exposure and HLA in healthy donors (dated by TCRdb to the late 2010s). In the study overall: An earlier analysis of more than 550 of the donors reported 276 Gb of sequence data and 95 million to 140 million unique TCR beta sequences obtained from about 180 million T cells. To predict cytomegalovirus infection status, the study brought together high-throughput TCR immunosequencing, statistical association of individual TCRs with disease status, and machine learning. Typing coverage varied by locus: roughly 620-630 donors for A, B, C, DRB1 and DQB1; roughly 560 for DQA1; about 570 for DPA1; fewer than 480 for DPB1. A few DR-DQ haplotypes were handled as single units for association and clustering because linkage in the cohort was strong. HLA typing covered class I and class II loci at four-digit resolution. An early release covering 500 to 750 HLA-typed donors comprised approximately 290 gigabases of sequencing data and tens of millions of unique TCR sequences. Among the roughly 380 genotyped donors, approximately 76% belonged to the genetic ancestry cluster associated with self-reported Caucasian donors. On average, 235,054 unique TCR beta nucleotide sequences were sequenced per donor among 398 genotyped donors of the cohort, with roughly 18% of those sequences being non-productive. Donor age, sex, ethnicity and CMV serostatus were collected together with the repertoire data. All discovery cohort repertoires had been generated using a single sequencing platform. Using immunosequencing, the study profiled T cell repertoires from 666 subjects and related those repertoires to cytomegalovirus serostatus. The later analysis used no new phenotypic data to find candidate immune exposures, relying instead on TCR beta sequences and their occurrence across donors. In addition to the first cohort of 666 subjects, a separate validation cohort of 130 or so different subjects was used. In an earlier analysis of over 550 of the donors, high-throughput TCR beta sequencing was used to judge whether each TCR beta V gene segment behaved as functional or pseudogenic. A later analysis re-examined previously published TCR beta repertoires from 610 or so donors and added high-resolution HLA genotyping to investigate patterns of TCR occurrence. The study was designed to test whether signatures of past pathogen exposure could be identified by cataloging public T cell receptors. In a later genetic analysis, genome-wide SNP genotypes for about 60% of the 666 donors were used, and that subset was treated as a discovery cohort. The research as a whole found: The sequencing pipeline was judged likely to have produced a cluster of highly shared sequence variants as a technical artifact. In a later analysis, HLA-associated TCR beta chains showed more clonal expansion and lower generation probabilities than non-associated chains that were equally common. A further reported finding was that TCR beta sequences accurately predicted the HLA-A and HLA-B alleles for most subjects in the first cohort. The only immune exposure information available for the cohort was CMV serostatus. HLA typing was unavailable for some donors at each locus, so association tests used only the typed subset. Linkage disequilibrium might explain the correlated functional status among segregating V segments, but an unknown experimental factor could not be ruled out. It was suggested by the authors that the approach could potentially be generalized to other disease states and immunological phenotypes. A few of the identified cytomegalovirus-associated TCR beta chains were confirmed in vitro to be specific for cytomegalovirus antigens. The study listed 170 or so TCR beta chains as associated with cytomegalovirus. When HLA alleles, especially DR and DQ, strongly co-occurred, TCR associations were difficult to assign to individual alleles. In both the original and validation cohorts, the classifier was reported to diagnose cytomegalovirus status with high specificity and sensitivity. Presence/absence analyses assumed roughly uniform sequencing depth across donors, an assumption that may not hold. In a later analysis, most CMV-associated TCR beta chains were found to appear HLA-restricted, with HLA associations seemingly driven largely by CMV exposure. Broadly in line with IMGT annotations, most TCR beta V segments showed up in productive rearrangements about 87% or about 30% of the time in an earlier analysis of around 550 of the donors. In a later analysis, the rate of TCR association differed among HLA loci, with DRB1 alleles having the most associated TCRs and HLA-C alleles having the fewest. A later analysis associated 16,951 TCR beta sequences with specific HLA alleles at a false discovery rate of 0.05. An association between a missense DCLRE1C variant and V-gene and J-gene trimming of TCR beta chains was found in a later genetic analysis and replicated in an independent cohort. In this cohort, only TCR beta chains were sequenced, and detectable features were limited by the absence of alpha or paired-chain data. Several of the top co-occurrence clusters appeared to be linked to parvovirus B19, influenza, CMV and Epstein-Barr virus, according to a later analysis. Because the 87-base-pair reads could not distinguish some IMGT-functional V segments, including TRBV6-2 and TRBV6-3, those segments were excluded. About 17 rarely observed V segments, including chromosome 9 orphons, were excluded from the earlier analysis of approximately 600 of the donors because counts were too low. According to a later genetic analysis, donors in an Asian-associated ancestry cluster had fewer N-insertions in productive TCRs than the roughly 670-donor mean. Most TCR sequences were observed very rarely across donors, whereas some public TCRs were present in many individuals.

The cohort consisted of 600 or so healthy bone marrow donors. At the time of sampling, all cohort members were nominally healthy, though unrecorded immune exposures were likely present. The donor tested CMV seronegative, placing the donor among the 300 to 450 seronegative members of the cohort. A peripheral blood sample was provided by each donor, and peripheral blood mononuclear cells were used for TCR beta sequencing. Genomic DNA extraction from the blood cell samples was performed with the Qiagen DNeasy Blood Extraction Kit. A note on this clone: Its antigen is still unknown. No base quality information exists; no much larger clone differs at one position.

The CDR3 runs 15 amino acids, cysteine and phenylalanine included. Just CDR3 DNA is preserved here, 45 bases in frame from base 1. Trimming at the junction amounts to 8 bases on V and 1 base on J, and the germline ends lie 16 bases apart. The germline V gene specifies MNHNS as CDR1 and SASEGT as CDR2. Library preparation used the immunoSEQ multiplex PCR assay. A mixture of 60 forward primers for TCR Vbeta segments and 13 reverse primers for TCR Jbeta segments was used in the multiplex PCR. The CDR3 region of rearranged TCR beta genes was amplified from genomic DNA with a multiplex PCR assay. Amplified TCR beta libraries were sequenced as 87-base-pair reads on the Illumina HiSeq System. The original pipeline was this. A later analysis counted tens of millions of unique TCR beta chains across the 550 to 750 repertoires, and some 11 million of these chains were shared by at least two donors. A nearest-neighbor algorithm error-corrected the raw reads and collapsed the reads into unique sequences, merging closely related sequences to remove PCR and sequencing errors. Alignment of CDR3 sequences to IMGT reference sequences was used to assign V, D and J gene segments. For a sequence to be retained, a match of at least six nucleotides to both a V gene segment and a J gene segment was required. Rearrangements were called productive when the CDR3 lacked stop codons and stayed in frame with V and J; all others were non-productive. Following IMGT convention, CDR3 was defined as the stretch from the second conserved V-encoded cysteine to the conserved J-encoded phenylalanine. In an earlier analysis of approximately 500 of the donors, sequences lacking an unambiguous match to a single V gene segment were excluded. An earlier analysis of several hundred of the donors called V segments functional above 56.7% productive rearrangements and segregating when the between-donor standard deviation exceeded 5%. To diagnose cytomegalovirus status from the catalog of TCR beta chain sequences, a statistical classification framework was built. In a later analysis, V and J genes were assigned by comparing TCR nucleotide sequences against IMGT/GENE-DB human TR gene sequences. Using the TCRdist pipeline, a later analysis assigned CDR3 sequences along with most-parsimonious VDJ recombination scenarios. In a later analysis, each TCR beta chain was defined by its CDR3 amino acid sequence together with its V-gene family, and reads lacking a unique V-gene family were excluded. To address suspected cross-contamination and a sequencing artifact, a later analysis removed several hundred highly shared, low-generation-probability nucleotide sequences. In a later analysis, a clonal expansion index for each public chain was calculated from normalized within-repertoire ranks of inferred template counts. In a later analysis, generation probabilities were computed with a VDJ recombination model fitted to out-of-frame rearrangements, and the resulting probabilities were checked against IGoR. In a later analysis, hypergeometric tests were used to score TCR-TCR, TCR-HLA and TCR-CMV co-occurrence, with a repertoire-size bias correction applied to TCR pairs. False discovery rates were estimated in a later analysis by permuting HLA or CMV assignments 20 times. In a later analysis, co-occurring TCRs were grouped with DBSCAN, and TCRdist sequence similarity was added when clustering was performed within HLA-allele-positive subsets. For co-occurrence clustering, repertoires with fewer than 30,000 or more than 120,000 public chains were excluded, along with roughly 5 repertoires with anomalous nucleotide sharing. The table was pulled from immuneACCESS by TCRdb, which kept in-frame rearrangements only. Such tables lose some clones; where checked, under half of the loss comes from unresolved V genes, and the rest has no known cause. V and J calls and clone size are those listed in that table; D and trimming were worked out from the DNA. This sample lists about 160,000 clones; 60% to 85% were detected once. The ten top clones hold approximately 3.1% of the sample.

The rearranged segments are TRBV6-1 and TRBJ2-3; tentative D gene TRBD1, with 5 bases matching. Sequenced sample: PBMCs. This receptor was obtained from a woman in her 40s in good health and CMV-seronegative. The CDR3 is CASGPRGAGTDTQYF. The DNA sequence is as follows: TGTGCCAGCGGACCAAGGGGTGCTGGCACAGATACGCAGTATTTT.